This T cell receptor (beta chain) was captured by sequencing in a study of blood T cell repertoires in COVID-19. Overall study: The study drew acute and convalescent COVID-19 samples from the United States, Italy and Spain.

The Seattle patients, enrolled during active infection, were followed longitudinally. The CDR3 loop spans 16 amino acids. Germline values: CDR1 SEHNR, CDR2 FQNEAQ (reference sequence). V shed 3 bases, J shed 7 bases, and the junction held 12 bases outside the gene matches. In the original workflow: How many nucleated cells were present was estimated from reference gene primer amplification. Sequencing was performed with immunoSEQ multiplex PCR; in TCRdb, only in-frame clones are kept and a portion is missing. The V and J calls and clone size are taken from that table; D and trimming were inferred from the DNA. The sample has around 92,000 clones, around 74% seen once.

The chain links TRBV7-9 to TRBJ1-5; 7 bases are shared with TRBD1. Sequenced sample: peripheral blood. The sequence derives from a man in his 70s with COVID-19, enrolled during active disease. The CDR3 region has the DNA TGTGCCAGCAGCTTCAGTAGACAGGGCCTCAACCAGCCCCAGCATTTT. As protein: CASSFSRQGLNQPQHF.